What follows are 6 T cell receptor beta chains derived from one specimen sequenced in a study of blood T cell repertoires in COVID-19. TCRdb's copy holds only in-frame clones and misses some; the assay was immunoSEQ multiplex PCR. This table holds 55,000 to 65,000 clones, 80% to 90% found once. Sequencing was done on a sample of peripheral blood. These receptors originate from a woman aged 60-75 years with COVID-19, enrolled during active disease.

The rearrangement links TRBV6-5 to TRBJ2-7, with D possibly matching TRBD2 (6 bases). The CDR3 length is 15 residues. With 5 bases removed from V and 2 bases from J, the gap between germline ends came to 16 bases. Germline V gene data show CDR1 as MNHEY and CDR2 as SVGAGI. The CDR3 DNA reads TGTGCCAGCAGTACCGGGACTCCAGACCCCTACGAGCAGTACTTC. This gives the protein CASSTGTPDPYEQYF.

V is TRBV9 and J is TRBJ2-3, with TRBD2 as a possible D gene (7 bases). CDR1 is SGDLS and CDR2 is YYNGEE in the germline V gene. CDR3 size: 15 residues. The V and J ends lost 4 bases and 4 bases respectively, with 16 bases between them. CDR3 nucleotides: TGTGCCAGCAGCCGAGGGGGAGGGCCGCCAGATACGCAGTATTTT. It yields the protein CASSRGGGPPDTQYF.

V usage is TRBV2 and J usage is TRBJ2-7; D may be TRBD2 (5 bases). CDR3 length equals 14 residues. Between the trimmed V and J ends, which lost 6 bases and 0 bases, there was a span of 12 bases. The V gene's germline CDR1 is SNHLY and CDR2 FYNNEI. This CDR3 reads CASSPRTYSYEQYF. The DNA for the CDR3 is TGTGCCAGCAGCCCTAGGACTTACTCCTACGAGCAGTACTTC.

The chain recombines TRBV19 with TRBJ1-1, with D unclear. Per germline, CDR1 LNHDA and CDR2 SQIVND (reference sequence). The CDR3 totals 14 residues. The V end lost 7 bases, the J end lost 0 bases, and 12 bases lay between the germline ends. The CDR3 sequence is CASMAPTVNTEAFF. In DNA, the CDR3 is TGTGCCAGTATGGCCCCTACAGTGAACACTGAAGCTTTCTTT.

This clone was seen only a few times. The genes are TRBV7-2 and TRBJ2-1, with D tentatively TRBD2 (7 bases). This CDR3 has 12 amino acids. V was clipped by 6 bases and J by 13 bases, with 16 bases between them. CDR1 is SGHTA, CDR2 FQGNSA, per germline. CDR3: CASRERGGHQFF. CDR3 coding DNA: TGTGCCAGCAGAGAAAGGGGGGGCCATCAGTTCTTC.

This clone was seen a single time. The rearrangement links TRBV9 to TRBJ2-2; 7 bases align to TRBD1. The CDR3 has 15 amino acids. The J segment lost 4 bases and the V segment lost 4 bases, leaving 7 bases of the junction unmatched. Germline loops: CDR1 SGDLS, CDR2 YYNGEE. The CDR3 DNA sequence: TGTGCCAGCAGCAACCGGGACAGAGCCACCGGGGAGCTGTTTTTT. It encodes CASSNRDRATGELFF.